The 25 T cell receptor beta chains reported below all come from one sample, sequenced in a study of tumor-infiltrating lymphocytes in primary liver carcinoma. Germline DNA was also extracted, and blood RNA was taken from unsorted whole blood. The researchers produced TCR beta cDNA from approximately 460 ng total RNA with a constant-region primer. What produced the TCR beta libraries was three nested multiplex PCR rounds using slightly modified ARM-PCR. Use of TRBV1-TRBV30 forward primers with a C-beta reverse primer characterized the first two PCR rounds, which lasted about 10 cycles each. One entry per CDR3 protein results from TCRdb running MiXCR on the multiplex PCR reads. This table has approximately 340,000 distinct CDR3 sequences, roughly 61% appearing once. Sequences were obtained from peripheral blood. All receptors derive from a man aged 40-55 years with primary liver carcinoma and hepatitis B virus infection.

Regarding this clonotype: A clone one base away is much larger, so this may be a read error. The chain employs TRBV5-5 and TRBJ2-6; no clear D gene. Looked up from germline, CDR1 is SGHKS and CDR2 is YYEKEE (reference sequence). The CDR3 runs 17 residues. The DNA of the CDR3 is TGTGCCAGCACCTTGGAGCCGGACCCTCGTGGGGCCAACGTCCTGACTTTC. Protein sequence: CASTLEPDPRGANVLTF.

The chain joins TRBV11-2 to TRBJ2-7; 11 bases are shared with TRBD1. Germline V lookup: CDR1 SGHAT, CDR2 FQNNGV. CDR3 length: 14 amino acids. V was pared by 5 bases and J by 3 bases, with 3 bases of the junction left unmatched. This chain's CDR3 is CASSQGTGGYEQYF. The CDR3 nucleotides read TGTGCCAGCAGCCAAGGGACAGGGGGCTACGAGCAGTACTTC.

Note on this clonotype: One end of the junction is discordant with germline, which a read error may explain. The rearrangement links TRBV12-3 or TRBV12-4 to TRBJ2-7, with 7 bases aligning to TRBD2. The CDR3 loop spans 15 amino acids. The DNA for the CDR3 is TGTGCCAGCAGCTTTACTAGCGTGAGTACGTACGATCAGTACTTC. It encodes CASSFTSVSTYDQYF.

This clonotype was observed a handful of times. V usage is TRBV29-1 and J usage is TRBJ1-4; 7 bases match TRBD1. This CDR3 comprises 12 residues. V lost 6 bases and J lost 10; bases outside the gene matches: 8. Germline V gene sequence: CDR1 SQVTM, CDR2 ANQGSEA. The CDR3 coding sequence is TGCAGCGTGGGGACAGCCCCTGGAAAACTGTTTTTT. As protein: CSVGTAPGKLFF.

With respect to this clonotype: This CDR3 fails to terminate in the conserved phenylalanine or tryptophan, so it likely reflects a read error. The chain couples TRBV11-2 to TRBJ2-4; 7 bases match TRBD1. The CDR3 sequence is 16 residues long. The germline V gene has CDR1 SGHAT and CDR2 FQNNGV. The CDR3 sequence is CTSSSGTELTKNIQYS. The CDR3, as DNA: TGTACCAGCAGCTCCGGGACAGAGTTAACCAAAAACATTCAGTACTCC.

The chain recombines TRBV11-3 with TRBJ1-1; 9 bases match TRBD1. This CDR3 comprises 15 residues. J lost 4 bases, V lost 6 bases, and 9 bases had no gene match. In germline, CDR1 is SGHNT, CDR2 YENEEA. This CDR3 is CASRHSRDRVTEAFF. For the CDR3, the DNA is TGTGCCAGCAGGCACAGCCGGGACAGGGTCACTGAAGCTTTCTTT.

A remark on this clonotype: Just one base apart from a much larger clone, this may be a read error. The chain uses TRBV6-2 or TRBV6-3 and TRBJ2-5; 7 bases line up with TRBD1. The CDR3 is 16 residues long. CDR1 is MNHEY and CDR2 is SVGEGT in the germline V gene. V lost 10 bases, J lost 5 bases, and 19 bases stayed unmatched. CDR3 sequence (DNA): TGTGCCAACAGCCTCCTTGGGACAGTCGTTGTGGAGACCCAGTACTTC. Protein: CANSLLGTVVVETQYF.

Only a few counts were recorded for this clonotype. V usage is TRBV14 and J usage is TRBJ2-7; D call uncertain. Trimming shortened V by 1 base and J by 9 bases, and 13 bases separated the two germline ends. There are 13 residues in the CDR3. CDR1 is SGHDN and CDR2 is FVKESK in the germline V gene. CDR3 nucleotide sequence: TGTGCCAGCAGCCAAGGACGGACGGTAGGGCAGTACTTC. Its translation: CASSQGRTVGQYF.

The CDR3 spells CASSPRVGGANEQFF. The DNA for the CDR3 is TGTGCCAGCAGCCCCAGGGTGGGAGGTGCTAATGAGCAGTTCTTC. J is TRBJ2-1 and V is TRBV13; a possible D gene is TRBD2 (6 bases). The germline gives CDR1 PRHDT, CDR2 FYEKMQ (reference sequence). Trimming took 5 bases from V and 7 from J, leaving 18 bases between them. The CDR3 totals 15 residues.

This clonotype was found a few times. This likely comes from a read error, as the CDR3 has no conserved phenylalanine or tryptophan at its end. The chain couples TRBV11-1 to TRBJ2-5, with D unclear. The CDR3 totals 14 residues. Germline CDR1 SGHAT, CDR2 FQDESV (reference sequence). In nucleotides, the CDR3 is TGTGCCAGCAGCTTAGAAGTGAGCCAAGAGTCCCAGTACTCC. Protein: CASSLEVSQESQYS.

This clonotype occurred many times. This chain uses TRBV11-2 with TRBJ1-1; D gene unclear. There are 14 residues in the CDR3. CDR1 and CDR2 (germline): SGHAT, FQNNGV. V lost 5 bases to trimming and J lost 4 bases, with 14 bases between them. The CDR3 region has the DNA TGTGCCAGCAGCATCGCCCCAGGTCTCACTGAAGCTTTCTTT. This gives the protein CASSIAPGLTEAFF.

The chain is built from TRBV29-1 and TRBJ2-1; 9 nucleotides line up with TRBD1. The V segment lost 7 bases and the J segment 12 bases; nucleotides outside the gene matches: 16. CDR3 length: 14 amino acids. Per the germline V gene, CDR1 is SQVTM and CDR2 is ANQGSEA. The CDR3 reads CSASHAGQGGVQFF. For the CDR3, the DNA is TGCAGCGCATCCCACGCGGGACAGGGAGGTGTGCAGTTCTTC.

Concerning this clonotype: The junction does not match germline at one end; this may be a read error. The gene calls are TRBV29-1 and TRBJ1-3, with no clear D. The V gene's germline CDR1 is SQVTM and CDR2 ANQGSEA. CDR3 length equals 12 residues. The CDR3 loop is CIVEGEGNTIYF. The DNA for the CDR3 is TGCATCGTTGAGGGAGAGGGAAACACCATATATTTT.

There are many counts of this clonotype. The genes are TRBV6-5 and TRBJ1-6, with D maybe TRBD1 (5 bases). V lost 6 bases to trimming and J lost 8 bases, with 14 bases between them. CDR1 is MNHEY and CDR2 is SVGAGI in the germline V gene. This CDR3 contains 14 residues. In nucleotides, the CDR3 is TGTGCCAGCAGGGACATGGGTGAACATTCACCCCTCCACTTT. The encoded protein is CASRDMGEHSPLHF.

This clonotype was counted between two and nine times. Its ends do not fully match the called genes, so a read error is possible. The gene calls are TRBV11-3 and TRBJ2-1; 10 bases are shared with TRBD1. Germline-derived CDR1 and CDR2 are SGHNT and YENEEA. This CDR3 is 16 amino acids long. The CDR3 sequence is CASSLEGQGGEDEQFF. The CDR3, as DNA: TGTGCTAGCAGCTTAGAAGGACAGGGGGGGGAAGATGAGCAGTTCTTC.

This chain connects TRBV5-6 to TRBJ2-5; possibly TRBD2 for D (6 bases). The CDR3 sequence is 15 residues long. V was trimmed by 4 bases and J by 5 bases, leaving 18 bases between them. Germline loops: CDR1 SGHDT, CDR2 YYEEEE. CDR3 in amino acids: CASSPLTGAGETQYF. The CDR3 region has the DNA TGTGCCAGCAGCCCCCTCACAGGAGCGGGCGAGACCCAGTACTTC.

This clonotype was seen repeatedly, ten times or more. The chain joins TRBV6-1 to TRBJ2-7, with TRBD1 as a possible D gene (6 bases). The germline V and J ends were trimmed by 6 bases and 2 bases, with 11 bases remaining between them. The CDR3 is 13 amino acids. Germline values: CDR1 MNHNS, CDR2 SASEGT. Here the CDR3 reads CASRDRDTYEQYF. The DNA for the CDR3 is TGTGCCAGCAGGGACAGAGATACCTACGAGCAGTACTTC.

Worth noting for this clonotype: A much larger clonotype is one base distant, so this may be a read error. The CDR3 DNA is TGCAGCGCAGAGGACAGGACTTTTTGTGAAGCTTTCTTT. Translation gives CSAEDRTFCEAFF. This chain uses TRBV29-1 with TRBJ1-1, with 7 bases aligning to TRBD1. Germline V gives CDR1 SQVTM, CDR2 ANQGSEA. This CDR3 contains 13 residues. J gave up 7 bases and V 7 bases, and 12 bases lay outside the gene matches.

The chain is built from TRBV4-2 and TRBJ2-2, with 8 bases that match TRBD1. This CDR3 contains 15 residues. Trimming cost V 4 bases and J 6 bases; bases outside gene matches: 7. From germline, CDR1 is LGHNA and CDR2 YNFKEQ. The CDR3 DNA sequence: TGTGCCAGCAGCCTCGGGGGACAGGTCTCCGGGGAGCTGTTTTTT. Translated: CASSLGGQVSGELFF.

This chain connects TRBV5-4 to TRBJ2-7, with D possibly TRBD2 on 5 matching bases. CDR1 is SGHNT and CDR2 is YYREEE in the germline V gene (reference sequence). The V and J ends lost 0 bases and 3 bases respectively, with 13 bases between them. The CDR3 contains 15 residues. The CDR3 sequence is CASSLGGESGYEQYF. Written as DNA, the CDR3 is TGTGCCAGCAGCTTGGGGGGAGAGAGCGGCTACGAGCAGTACTTC. The whole variable domain, filled in from reference TRBV5-4 and TRBJ2-7, reads ETGVTQSPTHLIKTRGQQVTLRCSSQSGHNTVSWYQQALGQGPQFIFQYYREEENGRGNFPPRFSGLQFPNYSSELNVNALELDDSALYLCASSLGGESGYEQYFGPGTRLTVT.

Concerning this clonotype: One junction end disagrees with the germline gene, perhaps due to a read error. The chain uses TRBV29-1 and TRBJ2-2; D is possibly TRBD1 (5 bases). The germline V gene has CDR1 SQVTM and CDR2 ANQGSEA. CDR3 length equals 14 residues. DNA of the CDR3: TGCAGCGTTGAACAGGGTTCGAATACCGGGGAGCTGTTTTTT. Its translation: CSVEQGSNTGELFF.

This clonotype was counted a few times. One end of the junction is discordant with germline, which a read error may explain. The chain couples TRBV10-3 to TRBJ2-3; D gene uncertain. CDR1 and CDR2 (germline): ENHRY, SYGVKD. The CDR3 has 13 residues. The CDR3 DNA is TGTGTCATCAGCACCGGTCTCACAGATACGCAGTATTTT. Translated: CVISTGLTDTQYF.

This clonotype was detected ten times or more. The gene calls are TRBV4-1 and TRBJ2-2, with unresolved D. CDR1 and CDR2 from the germline V gene are MGHRA and YSYEKL. Trimming shortened V by 4 bases and J by 6 bases, and 15 bases separated the two germline ends. This CDR3 contains 15 residues. The CDR3 loop is CASSPILRTPGELFF. CDR3 sequence (DNA): TGCGCCAGCAGCCCCATTTTGAGGACCCCCGGGGAGCTGTTTTTT.

Remarks on this clonotype: A much larger clone lies a single base off, so this may be a read error. The chain employs TRBV5-6 and TRBJ2-1, with D unresolved. CDR1 and CDR2 (germline): SGHDT, YYEEEE. The CDR3 consists of 13 residues. CDR3 loop: CVSSLSSYTAKFF. CDR3 nucleotides: TGTGTCAGCAGCTTGAGTTCGTACACCGCTAAGTTCTTC.

Details on this clonotype: This clone may be a read error of a much larger clone one base away. This is likely a read error, given that the CDR3 carries no conserved phenylalanine or tryptophan at its end. This chain links TRBV6-1 with TRBJ2-3; no clear D. Trimming cost V 6 bases and J 6 bases, with 10 bases left between them. Looked up from germline, CDR1 is MNHNS and CDR2 is SASEGT. This CDR3 is 12 amino acids long. DNA of the CDR3: TGTGCCAGCAGCATCCTCGGGGATACGCAGTATTCT. Its translation is CASSILGDTQYS.